The TCR beta chain under discussion was sequenced for a study of CD8+CD57+ T cells in acquired aplastic anemia (dated by TCRdb to 2016 to 2019). In the study overall: A mean of approximately 3 ug of DNA, ranging from roughly 0.19 to 27.4 ug, was extracted from sorted CD4+ and CD8+ cells. Healthy donor samples averaged about 10 million reads for CD4+ and roughly 11 million for CD8+ cells.

At least ten counts were recorded for this clonotype. What this receptor recognizes is not known. This clone may be a read error of a much larger clone one base away. Genomic DNA was used as template for profiling of TCR beta VDJ combinations and CDR3 sequences. TCR repertoire sequencing was run on an Illumina HiSeq 2000. In the original analysis: TRBV/TRBJ rearrangement plots, CDR3 size and DJ length profiles, and Simpson's diversity index were used to evaluate the repertoires. The immunodominant clone was defined as the most abundant DNA sequence in deep sequencing data. CDR3 amino acid sequences were checked for sharing between subjects and were compared against published repertoires and the VDJdb database. TCRdb trimmed public reads at Q25 via fastp, called clones via MiXCR and kept in-frame beta chains. Entries that share a CDR3 protein sequence are merged under the most common genes and DNA. The V and J calls reflect TCRdb's pipeline rather than the authors' work. The sample records about 42,000 distinct CDR3 sequences, around 63% of which are singletons. The biggest ten clones account for less than 25% of the sample.

Points the paper makes about the study in general: Some 30 CD8+ CDR3 sequences were shared between patients and controls but appeared highly expressed in patients and within their immunodominant clones. Between patients and healthy controls, no significant difference in CD8+ Simpson's diversity was found (P=0.060).

In the study, sorted CD4+ and CD8+ blood T cells from patients with severe aplastic anemia and from healthy subjects underwent deep sequencing of TCR repertoires. Ficoll-Paque density gradient centrifugation was used to isolate peripheral blood mononuclear cells. Before DNA extraction, CD4+ and CD8+ T cells were sorted with FACS or magnetic beads. Taken from cysteine to phenylalanine, the CDR3 has 15 residues. Only CDR3 DNA remains: 45 bases, in frame from the first base. CDR1 LGHNA and CDR2 YSLEER are derived from the germline V gene. The sequence joins TRBV4-3 to TRBJ2-7; 9 central nucleotides agree with TRBD1. Sequencing was carried out using sorted CD4+, CD8+, or CD8+CD57+ T cells (not recorded which) from PBMCs. This clonotype originated in a human donor in good health, serving as a control. The nucleotide sequence reads as follows: TGCGTCAGCAGCCAAGGACAGGGGCCCTCCTACGAGCAGTACTTC. It is translated as CVSSQGQGPSYEQYF.